Given below is one T cell receptor (beta chain) in context. Its antigen remains unidentified. Per-base quality was not reported, and no clone a single base away is much larger than it. This sample was included in a study of graft-versus-host responses after intestinal transplantation (dated by TCRdb to the early 2020s). For the wider study: Multivisceral, liver-intestinal, or isolated intestinal transplants were received by the recipients. The cohort enrolled 24 intestinal transplant recipients, one of whom was a retransplant, and a few patients without pretransplant specimens were excluded. Graft-versus-host and host-versus-graft alloreactive T cell clones were tracked in the graft, circulation and bone marrow after intestinal transplantation using bulk TCR-beta CDR3 sequencing. To identify alloreactive clones, pre-transplant mixed lymphocyte reaction products were sequenced and then compared with unstimulated pre-transplant donor and recipient T cells. Rather than going through the commercial service, samples from three later patients were sequenced in-house on an Illumina MiSeq and processed with MiXCR. Donor T cell macrochimerism was defined as a peak of at least 4% donor T cells among recipient peripheral blood mononuclear cells. Every recipient was given anti-thymocyte globulin induction, then maintenance tacrolimus and steroids for approximately 3 years. What the work shows at the level of the full study, not this receptor alone: GvH clones turned up in recipient bone marrow, with some appearing earlier in ileal mucosa or blood, a pattern consistent with an intestinal mucosal origin. In patients with donor T cell macrochimerism, the allografts had high GvH to HvG T cell clonal ratios. The conclusions were limited by the relatively low number and heterogeneity of the intestinal transplant patients. Early after transplant, declines in HvG clones were associated with peak levels of circulating GvH clones.

The library was obtained by the immunoSEQ multiplex PCR assay. In most patients, genomic DNA was isolated using the Qiagen DNeasy Blood and Tissue Kit and sent frozen to Adaptive Biotechnologies for TCR sequencing. For most patients, genomic DNA was subjected to high-throughput TCR-beta CDR3 sequencing by Adaptive Biotechnologies. On the authors' methods: Adaptive's ImmunoSEQ software supplied the TCR sequencing data for under 20 patients, while MiXCR and VDJtools were used to process a few other patients. To correct CD4 versus CD8 sorting errors, any sequence found in both subsets at a frequency ratio below 5:1 was removed. CDR3 nucleotide sequences shared between donor and recipient were removed because the origin of such sequences could not be assigned. To count as alloreactive, a clone needed at least 2-fold expansion over unstimulated cells and a minimum CFSE-low frequency of 0.002% (template counts) or 0.001% (read counts). Mappable clones were those detected in sequenced pre-transplant spleen, lymph node, or MLR CFSE-low populations of the donor or recipient. The cumulative frequency of alloreactive clones was calculated as a percentage of all sequences, weighted by copy number. In TCRdb, the immuneACCESS table is reduced to in-frame sequences with V and J assigned. These tables do not hold every clone; where another copy was compared, an unresolved V gene accounts for under half, and the others remain unexplained. That table is the source of V, J and clone size, and D and trimming were worked out from the DNA. A total of tens of thousands of clones appear in this sample, approximately 95% of them only once. The leading ten clones occupy 0.49% of the sample.

The sample's time point label is to be understood as: cells obtained before transplantation from donor or recipient. CD3+CD4+ and CD3+CD8+ populations were FACS-sorted from unstimulated pre-transplant donor and recipient cells taken from spleen or lymph nodes. V is trimmed back by 2 bases and J by 8 bases, and the junction contains 6 bases that no gene match accounts for. From the germline V gene (reference sequence), CDR1 is MNHEY and CDR2 is SMNVEV. Spanning cysteine to phenylalanine, the CDR3 consists of 15 amino acids. Only CDR3 DNA remains: 45 bases, in frame from the first base. The sequences come from unstimulated CD8+ T cells sorted from spleen or lymph node cells, collected before intestinal transplant. The receptor was isolated from a human donor who received an intestinal transplant. The chain is made from TRBV27 and TRBJ1-6, with 7 central nucleotides matching TRBD1. The CDR3 has the sequence CASSLTDRVHSPLHF. At the DNA level, the sequence is TGTGCCAGCAGTTTAACCGACAGGGTTCATTCACCCCTCCACTTT.